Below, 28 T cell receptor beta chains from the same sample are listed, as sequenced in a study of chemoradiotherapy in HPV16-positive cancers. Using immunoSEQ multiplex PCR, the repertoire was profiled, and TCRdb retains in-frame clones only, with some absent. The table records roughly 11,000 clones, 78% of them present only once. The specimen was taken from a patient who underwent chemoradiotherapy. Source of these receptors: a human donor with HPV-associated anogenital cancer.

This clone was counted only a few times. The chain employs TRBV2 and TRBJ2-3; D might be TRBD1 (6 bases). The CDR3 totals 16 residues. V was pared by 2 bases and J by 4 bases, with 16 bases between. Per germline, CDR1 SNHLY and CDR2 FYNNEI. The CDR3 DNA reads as TGTGCCAGCAGTGAATTCCGTAAGGGGGTAGCAGATACGCAGTATTTT. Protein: CASSEFRKGVADTQYF.

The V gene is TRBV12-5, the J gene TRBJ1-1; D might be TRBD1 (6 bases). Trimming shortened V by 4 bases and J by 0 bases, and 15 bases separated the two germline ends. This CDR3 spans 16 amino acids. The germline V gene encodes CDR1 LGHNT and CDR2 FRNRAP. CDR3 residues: CASGYTGTWMNTEAFF. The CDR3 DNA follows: TGTGCTAGTGGTTACACAGGGACATGGATGAACACTGAAGCTTTCTTT.

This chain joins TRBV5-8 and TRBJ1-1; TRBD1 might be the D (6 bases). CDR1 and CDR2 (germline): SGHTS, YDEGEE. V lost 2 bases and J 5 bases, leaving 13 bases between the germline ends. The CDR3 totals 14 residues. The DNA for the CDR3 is TGTGCCAGCAGCTTTGACTCAGGGGTTACTGAAGCTTTCTTT. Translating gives CASSFDSGVTEAFF.

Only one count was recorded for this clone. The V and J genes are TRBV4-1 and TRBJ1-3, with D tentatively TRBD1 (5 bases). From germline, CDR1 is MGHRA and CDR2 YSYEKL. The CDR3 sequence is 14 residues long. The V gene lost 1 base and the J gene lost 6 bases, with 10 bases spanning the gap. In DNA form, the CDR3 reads TGCGCCAGCAGCCAAGGACAGAAGCTAAACACCATATATTTT. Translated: CASSQGQKLNTIYF.

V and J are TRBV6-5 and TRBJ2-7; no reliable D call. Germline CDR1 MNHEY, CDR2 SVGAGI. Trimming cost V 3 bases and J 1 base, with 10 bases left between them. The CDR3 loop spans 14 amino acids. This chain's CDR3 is CASSYTLGSYEQYF. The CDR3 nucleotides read TGTGCCAGCAGTTATACTCTGGGTTCCTACGAGCAGTACTTC.

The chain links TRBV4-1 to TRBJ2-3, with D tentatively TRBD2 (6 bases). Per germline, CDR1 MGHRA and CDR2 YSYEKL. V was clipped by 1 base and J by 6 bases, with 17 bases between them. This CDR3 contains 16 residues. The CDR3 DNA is TGCGCCAGCAGCCAAGCGGCGTTAGCGGATGCGGATACGCAGTATTTT. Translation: CASSQAALADADTQYF.

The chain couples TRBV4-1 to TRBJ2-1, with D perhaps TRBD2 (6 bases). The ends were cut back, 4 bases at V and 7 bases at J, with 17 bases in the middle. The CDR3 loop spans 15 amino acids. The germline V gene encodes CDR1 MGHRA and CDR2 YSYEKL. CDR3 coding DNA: TGCGCCAGCAGCCTAGGACTACTCCAAAGGAATGAGCAGTTCTTC. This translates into CASSLGLLQRNEQFF.

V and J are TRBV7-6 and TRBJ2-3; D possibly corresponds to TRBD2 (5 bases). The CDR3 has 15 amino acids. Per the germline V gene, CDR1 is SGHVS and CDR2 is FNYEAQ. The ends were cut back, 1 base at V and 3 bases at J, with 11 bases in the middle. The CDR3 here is CASSLVGRDTDTQYF. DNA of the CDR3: TGTGCCAGCAGCTTAGTAGGCCGGGATACAGATACGCAGTATTTT. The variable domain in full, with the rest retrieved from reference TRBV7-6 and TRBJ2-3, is GAGVSQSPRYKVTKRGQDVALRCDPISGHVSLYWYRQALGQGPEFLTYFNYEAQQDKSGLPNDRFSAERPEGSISTLTIQRTEQRDSAMYRCASSLVGRDTDTQYFGPGTRLTVL.

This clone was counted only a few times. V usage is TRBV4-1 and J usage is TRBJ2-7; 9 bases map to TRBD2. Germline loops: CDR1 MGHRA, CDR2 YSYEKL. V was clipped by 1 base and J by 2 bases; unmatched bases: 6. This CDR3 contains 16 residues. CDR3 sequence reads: CASSQVASGVTYEQYF. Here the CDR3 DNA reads TGCGCCAGCAGCCAAGTGGCTAGCGGGGTGACCTACGAGCAGTACTTC.

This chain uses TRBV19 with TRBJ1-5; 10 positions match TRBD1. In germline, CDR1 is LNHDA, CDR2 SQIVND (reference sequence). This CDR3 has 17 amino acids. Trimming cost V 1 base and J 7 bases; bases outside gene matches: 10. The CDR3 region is CASSIGKLGQGLQPQHF. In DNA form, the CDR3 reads TGTGCCAGTAGTATAGGGAAGTTGGGACAGGGGCTACAGCCCCAGCATTTT. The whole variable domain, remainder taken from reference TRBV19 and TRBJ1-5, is DGGITQSPKYLFRKEGQNVTLSCEQNLNHDAMYWYRQDPGQGLRLIYYSQIVNDFQKGDIAEGYSVSREKKESFPLTVTSAQKNPTAFYLCASSIGKLGQGLQPQHFGDGTRLSIL.

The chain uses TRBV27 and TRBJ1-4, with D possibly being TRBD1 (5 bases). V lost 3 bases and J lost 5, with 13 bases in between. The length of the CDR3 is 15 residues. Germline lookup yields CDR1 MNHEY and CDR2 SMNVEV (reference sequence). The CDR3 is CASSFAGYGNEKLFF. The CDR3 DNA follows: TGTGCCAGCAGTTTCGCAGGGTATGGAAATGAAAAACTGTTTTTT.

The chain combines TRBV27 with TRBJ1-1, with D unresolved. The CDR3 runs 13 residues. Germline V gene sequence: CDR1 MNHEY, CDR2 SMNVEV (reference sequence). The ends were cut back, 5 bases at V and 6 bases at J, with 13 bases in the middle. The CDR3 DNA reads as TGTGCCAGCAGTCCCACGAGGGTCCCTGAAGCTTTCTTT. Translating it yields CASSPTRVPEAFF.

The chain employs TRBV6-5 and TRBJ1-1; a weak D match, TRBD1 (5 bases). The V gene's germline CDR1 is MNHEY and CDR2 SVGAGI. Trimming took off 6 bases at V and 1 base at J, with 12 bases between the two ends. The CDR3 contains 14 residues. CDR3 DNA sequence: TGTGCCAGCAGATCTCCGGGGGGGAACACTGAAGCTTTCTTT. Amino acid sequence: CASRSPGGNTEAFF.

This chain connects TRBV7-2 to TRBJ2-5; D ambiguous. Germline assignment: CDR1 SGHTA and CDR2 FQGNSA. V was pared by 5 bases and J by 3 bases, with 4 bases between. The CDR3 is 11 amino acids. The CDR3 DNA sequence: TGTGCCAGCAGCGTAGAAGAGACCCAGTACTTC. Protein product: CASSVEETQYF. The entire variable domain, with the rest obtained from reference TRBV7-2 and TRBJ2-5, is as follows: GAGVSQSPSNKVTEKGKDVELRCDPISGHTALYWYRQSLGQGLEFLIYFQGNSAPDKSGLPSDRFSAERTGGSVSTLTIQRTQQEDSAVYLCASSVEETQYFGPGTRLLVL.

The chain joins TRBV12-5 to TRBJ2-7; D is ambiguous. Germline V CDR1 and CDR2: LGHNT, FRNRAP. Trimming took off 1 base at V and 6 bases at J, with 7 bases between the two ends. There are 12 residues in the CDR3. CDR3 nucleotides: TGTGCTAGTGGTTTGGAAAAGGGCGAGCAGTACTTC. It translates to CASGLEKGEQYF.

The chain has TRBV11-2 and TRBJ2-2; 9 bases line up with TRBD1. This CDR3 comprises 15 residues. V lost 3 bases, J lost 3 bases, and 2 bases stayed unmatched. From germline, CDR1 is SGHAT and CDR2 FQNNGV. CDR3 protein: CASSLTGGDTGELFF. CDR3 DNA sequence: TGTGCCAGCAGCTTGACAGGGGGGGACACCGGGGAGCTGTTTTTT.

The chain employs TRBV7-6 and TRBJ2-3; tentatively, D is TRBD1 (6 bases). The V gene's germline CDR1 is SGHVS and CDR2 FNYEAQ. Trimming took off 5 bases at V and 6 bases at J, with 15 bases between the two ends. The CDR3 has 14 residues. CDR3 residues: CASSRGQVLDTQYF. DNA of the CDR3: TGTGCCAGCAGCAGGGGACAAGTTTTGGATACGCAGTATTTT.

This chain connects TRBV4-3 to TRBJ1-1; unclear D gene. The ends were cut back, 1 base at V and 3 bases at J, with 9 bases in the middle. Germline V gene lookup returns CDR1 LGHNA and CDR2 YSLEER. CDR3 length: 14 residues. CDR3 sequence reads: CASSQGHPDTEAFF. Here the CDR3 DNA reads TGCGCCAGCAGCCAAGGGCACCCGGACACTGAAGCTTTCTTT.

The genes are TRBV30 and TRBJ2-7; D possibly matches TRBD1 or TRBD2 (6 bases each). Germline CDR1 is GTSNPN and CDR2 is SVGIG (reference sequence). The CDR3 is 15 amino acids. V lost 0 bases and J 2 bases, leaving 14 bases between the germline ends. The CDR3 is CAWSVRGRLTYEQYF. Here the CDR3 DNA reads TGTGCCTGGAGTGTACGGGGGCGGCTAACCTACGAGCAGTACTTC.

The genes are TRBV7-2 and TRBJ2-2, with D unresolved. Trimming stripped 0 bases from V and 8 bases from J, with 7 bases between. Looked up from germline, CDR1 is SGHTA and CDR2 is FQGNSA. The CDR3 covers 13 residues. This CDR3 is CASSLAVRGELFF. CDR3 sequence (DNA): TGTGCCAGCAGCTTAGCAGTTAGAGGGGAGCTGTTTTTT.

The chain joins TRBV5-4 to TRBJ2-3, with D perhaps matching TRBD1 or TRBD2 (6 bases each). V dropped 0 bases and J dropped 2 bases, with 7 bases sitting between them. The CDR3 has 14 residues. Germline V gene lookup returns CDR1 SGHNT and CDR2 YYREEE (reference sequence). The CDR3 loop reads CASSLAGATDTQYF. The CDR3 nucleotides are TGTGCCAGCAGCTTGGCGGGGGCCACAGATACGCAGTATTTT.

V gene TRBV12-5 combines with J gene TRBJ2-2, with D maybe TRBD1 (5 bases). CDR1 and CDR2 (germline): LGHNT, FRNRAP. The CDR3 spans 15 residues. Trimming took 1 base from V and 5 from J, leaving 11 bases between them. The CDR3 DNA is TGTGCTAGTGGTTTGGACAGGTCAGCAACCGGGGAGCTGTTTTTT. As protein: CASGLDRSATGELFF.

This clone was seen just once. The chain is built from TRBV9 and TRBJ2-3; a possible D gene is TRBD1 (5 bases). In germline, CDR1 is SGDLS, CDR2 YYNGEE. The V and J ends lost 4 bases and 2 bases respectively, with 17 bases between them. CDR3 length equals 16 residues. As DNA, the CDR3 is TGTGCCAGCAGCTACACTGCCACAGGTAACACAGATACGCAGTATTTT. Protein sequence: CASSYTATGNTDTQYF.

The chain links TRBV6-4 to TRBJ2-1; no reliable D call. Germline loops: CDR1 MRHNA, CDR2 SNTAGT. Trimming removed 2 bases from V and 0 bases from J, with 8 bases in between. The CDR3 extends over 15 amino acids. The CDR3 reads CASSDVPSSYNEQFF. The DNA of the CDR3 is TGTGCCAGCAGTGACGTGCCTAGCTCCTACAATGAGCAGTTCTTC.

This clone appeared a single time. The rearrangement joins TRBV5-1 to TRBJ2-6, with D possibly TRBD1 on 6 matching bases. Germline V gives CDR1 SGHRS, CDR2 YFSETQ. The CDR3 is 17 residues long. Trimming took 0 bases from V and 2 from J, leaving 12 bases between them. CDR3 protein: CASSLGRGTAGANVLTF. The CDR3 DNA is TGCGCCAGCAGCTTGGGAAGGGGGACCGCTGGGGCCAACGTCCTGACTTTC.

The CDR3 reads CASSSGGAQYF. CDR3 coding DNA: TGTGCCAGCAGCTCAGGCGGGGCCCAGTACTTC. This chain connects TRBV7-2 to TRBJ2-5; D is perhaps TRBD2 (6 bases). From germline, CDR1 is SGHTA and CDR2 FQGNSA. Trimming took off 4 bases at V and 9 bases at J, with 9 bases between the two ends. This CDR3 spans 11 amino acids.

CDR3 sequence: CASSSDFGALGEQFF. The CDR3 coding sequence is TGTGCCAGCAGCTCGGACTTCGGGGCCTTGGGTGAGCAGTTCTTC. The rearrangement uses TRBV5-8 and TRBJ2-1; D may be TRBD1 or TRBD2 (5 bases each). Germline assignment: CDR1 SGHTS and CDR2 YDEGEE. The CDR3 is 15 residues long. V lost 3 bases and J lost 9, with 19 bases in between.

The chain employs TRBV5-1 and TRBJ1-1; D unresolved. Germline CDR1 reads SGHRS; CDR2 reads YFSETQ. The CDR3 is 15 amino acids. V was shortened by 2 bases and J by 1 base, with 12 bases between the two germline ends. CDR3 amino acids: CASSLLLSSNTEAFF. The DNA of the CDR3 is TGCGCCAGCAGCTTATTATTATCCTCGAACACTGAAGCTTTCTTT.